Below are 8 T cell receptor beta chains sequenced from a single sample in a study of a mutant IDH1 vaccine in newly diagnosed glioma. Time point given: baseline, week 1 (first vaccination visit). The treatment was: pre-vaccination baseline after standard-of-care therapy. TCRdb's table, derived via immunoSEQ multiplex PCR, lists solely in-frame clones and lacks some. The sample carries over 80,000 clones, roughly 89% recorded once. This sample comprised PBMCs, obtained from a glioma patient treated with radiotherapy, temozolomide or both. These receptors came from a woman aged 45-65 years with glioma.

The chain has TRBV18 and TRBJ2-1; 7 bases fit TRBD2. Trimming cost V 2 bases and J 2 bases; bases outside gene matches: 3. Looked up from germline, CDR1 is KGHSH and CDR2 is LQKENI. This CDR3 is built from 15 residues. The CDR3 coding sequence is TGTGCCAGCTCACCAGGCAGCGGGACCTACAATGAGCAGTTCTTC. It yields the protein CASSPGSGTYNEQFF.

The V call is TRBV2, the J call TRBJ2-2, with D possibly TRBD1 on 6 matching bases. The CDR3 is 16 residues long. The germline gives CDR1 SNHLY, CDR2 FYNNEI. V was clipped by 5 bases and J by 1 base, with 14 bases between them. CDR3 sequence: CASSKQGPLNTGELFF. CDR3 in DNA: TGTGCCAGCAGTAAACAGGGCCCCTTGAACACCGGGGAGCTGTTTTTT.

This chain links TRBV19 with TRBJ2-5; a weak D match, TRBD1 (5 bases). The DNA end favors TRBJ2-7, so the J call may be wrong. Germline V gene lookup returns CDR1 LNHDA and CDR2 SQIVND (reference sequence). CDR3 length: 12 amino acids. CDR3 nucleotide sequence: TGTGCCAGTAGTCCAGGGTCCTACGAGCAGTACTTC. Translation gives CASSPGSYEQYF.

This chain links TRBV5-5 with TRBJ2-7, with 7 bases lining up with TRBD1. The CDR3 contains 16 residues. CDR1 is SGHKS and CDR2 is YYEKEE in the germline V gene (reference sequence). After removal of 0 bases from V and 3 bases from J, the junction contained 9 bases not matched to a gene. The CDR3 sequence is CASSLVFGQGVYEQYF. The CDR3 DNA is TGTGCCAGCAGCTTGGTTTTCGGGCAGGGGGTCTACGAGCAGTACTTC.

The chain is built from TRBV6-5 and TRBJ1-1, with D maybe TRBD1 (5 bases). In germline, CDR1 is MNHEY, CDR2 SVGAGI. The germline V and J ends were trimmed by 2 bases and 4 bases, with 11 bases remaining between them. This CDR3 has 14 amino acids. This CDR3 is CASSYGTEPTEAFF. As DNA, the CDR3 is TGTGCCAGCAGTTACGGGACCGAACCCACTGAAGCTTTCTTT.

This clone was seen just once. The chain employs TRBV28 and TRBJ2-3; 15 nucleotides agree with TRBD2. V lost 5 bases to trimming and J lost 5 bases; unmatched junction nucleotides: 5. The CDR3 runs 16 residues. The germline gives CDR1 MDHEN, CDR2 SYDVKM. Here the CDR3 DNA reads TGTGCCAGCAGTCCCGGGACTAGCGGGAGGATAGATACGCAGTATTTT. Its protein product is CASSPGTSGRIDTQYF.

V is TRBV7-6 and J is TRBJ2-3, with unresolved D. Germline CDR1 is SGHVS and CDR2 is FNYEAQ. The CDR3 has 13 residues. Trimming removed 5 bases at V and 5 bases at J, with 11 bases between. The DNA of the CDR3 is TGTGCCAGCAGCAAGCAACCGGGAGATACGCAGTATTTT. The encoded protein is CASSKQPGDTQYF.

V usage is TRBV19 and J usage is TRBJ2-7; 7 positions match TRBD1. CDR3 length: 15 amino acids. Germline-derived CDR1 and CDR2 are LNHDA and SQIVND (reference sequence). The V and J ends lost 5 bases and 2 bases, in that order; junction bases with no gene match: 9. The CDR3 region is CASSAQGNQPYEQYF. CDR3 DNA: TGTGCCAGTAGTGCACAGGGGAATCAACCCTACGAGCAGTACTTC.